Sequencing of this T cell receptor (beta chain) was carried out in a study of T cells after yellow fever vaccination. This clonotype was seen only a few times. Using its own MiXCR run on the 5' RACE reads, TCRdb lists one record per CDR3 protein. The repertoire holds a few hundred thousand distinct CDR3 sequences, with roughly 17% as singletons. The CDR3 totals 15 residues. V was trimmed by 2 bases and J by 7 bases, leaving 18 bases between them. The germline V gene encodes CDR1 DFQATT and CDR2 SNEGSKA (reference sequence). The origin of this receptor is a man between 18 and 35 years old who received the YFV17D yellow fever vaccine. The sample consisted of PBMCs, taken 5 days after the first yellow fever vaccination. The V call is TRBV20-1, the J call TRBJ2-1, with no clear D. The CDR3 sequence is CSARPTRLRWNEQFF. The CDR3 DNA follows: TGCAGTGCTAGACCTACAAGATTGAGGTGGAATGAGCAGTTCTTC.